This TCR beta chain was documented in a study of T cell responses to AZD1222 COVID-19 vaccine. The study's findings and limits: Increased Spike-specific TCR breadth and depth were observed after two AZD1222 doses. Donors skewed white British and female; clonal diversity was possibly underestimated. Targeting of unmutated variant regions was reportedly seen in nearly half of spike-specific TCRs. Baseline testing showed seropositivity in only a handful of AZD1222 recipients.

Trimming at V came to 2 bases and at J to 8 bases, leaving 6 bases not matched to a gene. The CDR3 is 15 amino acids. Per the germline V gene, CDR1 is LNHDA and CDR2 is SQIVND (reference sequence). Relative to its sample, this clone is medium-sized. Its specificity is not known. Using immunoSEQ multiplex PCR, the repertoire was profiled, and TCRdb retains in-frame clones only, with some absent. Of about 77,000 clones listed, roughly 90% are singletons. The rearrangement joins TRBV19 to TRBJ2-1; 10 nucleotides align to TRBD2. Sequenced here: peripheral blood, sampled 28 days after the second AZD1222 dose. This receptor was taken from an adult who received the AZD1222 COVID-19 vaccine. CDR3 loop: CASSISSGSFDEQFF. The CDR3 region has the DNA TGTGCCAGTAGTATATCTAGCGGGAGTTTTGATGAGCAGTTCTTC.